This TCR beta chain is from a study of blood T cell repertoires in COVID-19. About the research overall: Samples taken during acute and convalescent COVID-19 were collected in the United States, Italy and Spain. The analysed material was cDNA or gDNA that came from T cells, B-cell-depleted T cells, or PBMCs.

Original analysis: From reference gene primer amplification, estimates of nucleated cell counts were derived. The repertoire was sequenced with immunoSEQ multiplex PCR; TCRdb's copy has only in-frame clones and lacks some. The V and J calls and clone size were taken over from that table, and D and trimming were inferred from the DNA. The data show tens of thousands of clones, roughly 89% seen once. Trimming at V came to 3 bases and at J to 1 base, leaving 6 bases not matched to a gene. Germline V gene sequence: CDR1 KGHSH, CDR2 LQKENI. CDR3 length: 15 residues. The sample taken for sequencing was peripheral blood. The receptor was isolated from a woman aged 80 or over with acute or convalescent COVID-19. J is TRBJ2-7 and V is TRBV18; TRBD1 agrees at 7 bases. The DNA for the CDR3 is TGTGCCAGCTCACCCGGGACAGATCCGTCCTACGAGCAGTACTTC. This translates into CASSPGTDPSYEQYF.